The rows below give T cell receptor beta chains drawn from one sample of a study of blood T cells in healthy people across ages. MiXCR was run by TCRdb on the 5' RACE reads, yielding one entry per CDR3 protein. The table lists roughly 2 million distinct CDR3 sequences, roughly 50% of them singletons. Sequenced: blood. The receptors come from a woman in her forties in good health. Both conserved end residues are part of each CDR3. Each record gives: V gene, J gene, D gene, clone size, CDR3 protein, CDR3 DNA. The D gene is left open where the match is weak. Only some rows state a clone size, as once, few, many or a class for expanded clones.

V: TRBV7-9
J: TRBJ2-1
D: .
size: .
CDR3: CASRDGRNNEQFF
DNA: TGTGCCAGCAGAGACGGGAGAAACAATGAGCAGTTCTTC

V: TRBV4-3
J: TRBJ1-1
D: .
size: once
CDR3: CASSQDHGLTEAFF
DNA: TGCGCCAGCAGCCAAGATCATGGGCTCACTGAAGCTTTCTTT

V: TRBV28
J: TRBJ2-3
D: .
size: once
CDR3: CASSLASVKEDTQYF
DNA: TGTGCCAGCAGTTTGGCTAGCGTTAAGGAAGATACGCAGTATTTT

V: TRBV28
J: TRBJ2-7
D: TRBD1
size: .
CDR3: CASSLYGQGKNYEQYF
DNA: TGTGCCAGCAGTTTATACGGACAGGGGAAGAACTACGAGCAGTACTTC

V: TRBV10-2
J: TRBJ2-1
D: TRBD1
size: .
CDR3: CASRGTGRAYNEQFF
DNA: TGCGCCAGCAGGGGGACAGGGAGGGCCTACAATGAGCAGTTCTTC

V: TRBV3-1
J: TRBJ1-4
D: .
size: few
CDR3: CASSRGNEKLFF
DNA: TGTGCCAGCAGCCGTGGAAATGAAAAACTGTTTTTT

V: TRBV6-4
J: TRBJ1-2
D: .
size: .
CDR3: CASRQAAGTGYGYTF
DNA: TGTGCCAGCAGGCAGGCTGCCGGGACGGGGTATGGCTACACCTTC

V: TRBV4-2
J: TRBJ2-7
D: .
size: .
CDR3: CASGQEADYQASYEQYF
DNA: TGTGCCAGCGGCCAAGAGGCGGACTATCAAGCCTCTTACGAGCAGTACTTC

V: TRBV27
J: TRBJ2-5
D: .
size: .
CDR3: CASSSSLFRFQETQYF
DNA: TGTGCCAGCAGTTCATCATTGTTCCGTTTTCAAGAGACCCAGTACTTC

V: TRBV15
J: TRBJ2-1
D: .
size: .
CDR3: CATSRDRGAFNEQFF
DNA: TGTGCCACCAGCAGGGACCGCGGGGCCTTCAATGAGCAGTTCTTC

V: TRBV7-2
J: TRBJ2-3
D: TRBD2
size: .
CDR3: CASSFPGLAVDTQYF
DNA: TGTGCCAGCAGCTTCCCCGGACTAGCAGTAGATACGCAGTATTTT

V: TRBV27
J: TRBJ2-5
D: TRBD2
size: .
CDR3: CASSSRLAEYQETQYF
DNA: TGTGCCAGCAGTTCCAGACTAGCGGAGTACCAAGAGACCCAGTACTTC

V: TRBV14
J: TRBJ2-7
D: TRBD1
size: .
CDR3: CASSQDQDRRHEQYF
DNA: TGTGCCAGCAGCCAAGATCAGGACAGGCGACACGAGCAGTACTTC

V: TRBV29-1
J: TRBJ2-5
D: TRBD2
size: few
CDR3: CSAATSGGETQYF
DNA: TGCAGCGCCGCGACTAGCGGGGGTGAGACCCAGTACTTC

V: TRBV11-2
J: TRBJ2-5
D: TRBD2
size: few
CDR3: CASSPTPGGRETQYF
DNA: TGTGCCAGCAGCCCCACACCGGGGGGTCGAGAGACCCAGTACTTC

V: TRBV9
J: TRBJ2-3
D: TRBD1
size: .
CDR3: CASSVETGVLVPDTQYF
DNA: TGTGCCAGCAGCGTGGAGACAGGGGTTTTAGTACCAGATACGCAGTATTTT

V: TRBV5-1
J: TRBJ2-5
D: .
size: .
CDR3: CASSQSTGNEQYF
DNA: TGCGCCAGCAGCCAATCAACGGGCAATGAGCAGTACTTC

V: TRBV5-1
J: TRBJ1-4
D: .
size: .
CDR3: CASSPGQDEKLFF
DNA: TGCGCCAGCAGCCCTGGACAAGATGAAAAACTGTTTTTT

V: TRBV11-3
J: TRBJ2-3
D: .
size: .
CDR3: CASSLGAGTGTQYF
DNA: TGTGCCAGCAGCTTAGGAGCAGGAACTGGCACGCAGTATTTT

V: TRBV10-3
J: TRBJ1-5
D: TRBD1
size: .
CDR3: CAISDATGRGKPQHF
DNA: TGTGCCATCAGCGATGCGACAGGGCGAGGAAAGCCCCAGCATTTT

V: TRBV5-1
J: TRBJ2-3
D: TRBD1
size: once
CDR3: CASSLGQGHADTQYF
DNA: TGCGCCAGCAGCTTGGGACAGGGGCACGCAGATACGCAGTATTTT

V: TRBV4-1
J: TRBJ2-1
D: TRBD1
size: .
CDR3: CASSQDHGTGAPSYNEQFF
DNA: TGCGCCAGCAGCCAAGACCACGGAACAGGGGCCCCTTCCTACAATGAGCAGTTCTTC

V: TRBV14
J: TRBJ2-1
D: .
size: .
CDR3: CASSHGTMGYNEQFF
DNA: TGTGCCAGCAGCCACGGGACCATGGGGTACAATGAGCAGTTCTTC

V: TRBV10-3
J: TRBJ1-5
D: TRBD1
size: once
CDR3: CANFGTGSNQPQHF
DNA: TGTGCCAACTTCGGGACAGGCTCCAATCAGCCCCAGCATTTT

V: TRBV27
J: TRBJ2-3
D: .
size: .
CDR3: CASSLSLGIDTQYF
DNA: TGTGCCAGCAGTTTATCTCTCGGGATAGATACGCAGTATTTT

V: TRBV3-1
J: TRBJ2-5
D: .
size: .
CDR3: CASSQVTSGEQYF
DNA: TGTGCCAGCAGCCAAGTGACGTCAGGGGAGCAGTACTTC

V: TRBV20-1
J: TRBJ2-7
D: .
size: .
CDR3: CSARKQSYEQYF
DNA: TGCAGTGCTAGAAAGCAGTCGTATGAGCAGTACTTC

V: TRBV7-9
J: TRBJ2-4
D: TRBD1
size: .
CDR3: CATTMGTGAENIQYF
DNA: TGTGCCACTACGATGGGGACAGGGGCGGAAAACATTCAGTACTTC

V: TRBV20-1
J: TRBJ2-1
D: .
size: many
CDR3: CSARFLGEWRGLYNEQFF
DNA: TGCAGTGCTAGATTTTTAGGGGAGTGGAGAGGGCTCTACAATGAGCAGTTCTTC

V: TRBV7-9
J: TRBJ2-7
D: TRBD1
size: .
CDR3: CASSHPGTGRNEQYF
DNA: TGTGCCAGCAGCCACCCCGGGACAGGGAGGAACGAGCAGTACTTC

V: TRBV11-2
J: TRBJ2-7
D: TRBD2
size: .
CDR3: CASSFRGEDYEQYF
DNA: TGTGCCAGCAGCTTTCGGGGGGAGGATTACGAGCAGTACTTC

V: TRBV6-5
J: TRBJ2-5
D: TRBD1
size: .
CDR3: CASSLLGQLQETQYF
DNA: TGTGCCAGCAGCCTCCTGGGACAGCTCCAAGAGACCCAGTACTTC

V: TRBV6-6
J: TRBJ2-1
D: TRBD1
size: .
CDR3: CASRIRDRRYNEQFF
DNA: TGTGCCAGCAGGATCCGGGACAGGAGGTACAATGAGCAGTTCTTC

V: TRBV5-1
J: TRBJ1-4
D: .
size: .
CDR3: CASSRQDPNEKLFF
DNA: TGCGCCAGTTCGCGACAGGACCCTAATGAAAAACTGTTTTTT

V: TRBV25-1
J: TRBJ1-2
D: TRBD1
size: .
CDR3: CASSESPGQGYYGYTF
DNA: TGTGCCAGCAGTGAGAGTCCGGGACAGGGGTACTATGGCTACACCTTC

V: TRBV6-6
J: TRBJ2-3
D: TRBD2
size: few
CDR3: CASSLGGKSTDTQYF
DNA: TGTGCCAGCAGTCTCGGGGGGAAATCCACAGATACGCAGTATTTT

V: TRBV7-6
J: TRBJ2-3
D: TRBD1
size: .
CDR3: CASSFDDRDEKDTQYF
DNA: TGTGCCAGCAGCTTTGACGACAGGGACGAGAAAGATACGCAGTATTTT

V: TRBV6-1
J: TRBJ2-1
D: TRBD1
size: .
CDR3: CASSHRGRGHEQFF
DNA: TGTGCCAGCAGCCACAGGGGCAGGGGGCATGAGCAGTTCTTC